A single sample gave rise to the 7 T cell receptor beta chains below, sequenced in a study of cytomegalovirus exposure and HLA in healthy donors. Vbeta (60) and Jbeta (13) primers were used in the PCR. Sequencing used immunoSEQ multiplex PCR; TCRdb keeps in-frame clones, though not all of them. The sample shows some 130,000 clones, around 63% of them seen only once. The sample was PBMCs. These TCRs come from a human donor in good health.

The V gene is TRBV28, the J gene TRBJ1-6; D not certain. Germline values: CDR1 MDHEN, CDR2 SYDVKM. Trimming removed 8 bases at V and 4 bases at J, with 9 bases between. The CDR3 consists of 13 residues. The CDR3 is CASGGDYNSPLHF. CDR3 nucleotides: TGTGCCAGCGGCGGGGATTATAATTCACCCCTCCACTTT.

This chain connects TRBV21-1 to TRBJ1-3; the D call TRBD1 from the table was never checked on the DNA. TRBV21-1 constitutes a pseudogene. The CDR3 runs to 19 residues. This chain's CDR3 is CASSKEVGRAHSSGNTIYF. For the CDR3, the DNA is TGTGCCAGCAGCAAAGAAGTGGGCAGGGCCCATAGCTCTGGAAACACCATATATTTT.

The chain couples TRBV5-5 to TRBJ2-5; 7 nucleotides line up with TRBD2. Germline loops: CDR1 SGHKS, CDR2 YYEKEE (reference sequence). CDR3 length: 17 amino acids. With 4 bases clipped from V and 5 bases from J, the junction kept 17 bases outside the gene matches. CDR3 sequence: CASSTRGVGGPRETQYF. As DNA, the CDR3 is TGTGCCAGCAGCACCCGGGGGGTGGGAGGGCCCAGGGAGACCCAGTACTTC.

Here the CDR3 reads CASSFPGLAGDEQFF. The CDR3 nucleotides read TGTGCCAGCAGTTTCCCGGGACTAGCGGGAGATGAGCAGTTCTTC. V usage is TRBV28 and J usage is TRBJ2-1; 14 nucleotides match TRBD2. The germline gives CDR1 MDHEN, CDR2 SYDVKM. V gave up 3 bases and J gave up 8 bases; unmatched junction bases: 3. This CDR3 comprises 15 residues.

This clone came up once. The chain recombines TRBV6-4 with TRBJ2-6, with 8 positions matching TRBD1. The CDR3 spans 17 residues. Trimming removed 6 bases from V and 2 bases from J; junction bases left unmatched: 9. Germline V CDR1 and CDR2: MRHNA, SNTAGT. Written as DNA, the CDR3 is TGTGCCAGCAGCCCCGACGCAGGGGGCGCTGGGGCCAACGTCCTGACTTTC. Protein: CASSPDAGGAGANVLTF.

This chain uses TRBV18 with TRBJ2-7; TRBD1 agrees at 7 bases. The junction had 4 bases not matched to a gene; V was cut back by 3 bases and J by 2 bases. CDR1 is KGHSH, CDR2 LQKENI, per germline. This CDR3 has 14 amino acids. CDR3 DNA: TGTGCCAGCTCACCCCGGCAGGGGGCCTACGAGCAGTACTTC. Translating it yields CASSPRQGAYEQYF.

The rearrangement links TRBV11-3 to TRBJ1-4, with D possibly TRBD1 on 6 matching bases. The CDR3 covers 15 residues. Germline V gene data show CDR1 as SGHNT and CDR2 as YENEEA. V was clipped by 0 bases and J by 8 bases, with 13 bases between them. CDR3 bases: TGTGCCAGCAGCTTAGATGGCAGGGGTGAGGAAAAACTGTTTTTT. Protein product: CASSLDGRGEEKLFF.